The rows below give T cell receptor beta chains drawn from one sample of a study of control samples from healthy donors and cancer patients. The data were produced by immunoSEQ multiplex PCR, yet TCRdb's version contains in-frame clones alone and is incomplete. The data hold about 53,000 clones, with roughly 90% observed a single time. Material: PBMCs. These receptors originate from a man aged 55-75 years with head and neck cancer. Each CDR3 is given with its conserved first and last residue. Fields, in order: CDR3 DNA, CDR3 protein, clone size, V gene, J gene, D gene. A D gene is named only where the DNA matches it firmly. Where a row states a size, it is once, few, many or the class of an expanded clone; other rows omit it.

CDR3nt: TGTGCCAGCAGTGCGCTTGAAGAGACCCAGTACTTC
CDR3aa: CASSALEETQYF
abundance: NA
v_gene: TRBV2
j_gene: TRBJ2-5
d_gene: NA

CDR3nt: TGTGCCAGCAGTTACTTTACAGGGGCAGACCCTGAAGCTTTCTTT
CDR3aa: CASSYFTGADPEAFF
abundance: NA
v_gene: TRBV6-2/TRBV6-3
j_gene: TRBJ1-1
d_gene: TRBD1

CDR3nt: TGTGCCAGTACTCCATCCCTGACGGGGTCGTGGGAGCAGTACTTC
CDR3aa: CASTPSLTGSWEQYF
abundance: NA
v_gene: TRBV19
j_gene: TRBJ2-7
d_gene: NA

CDR3nt: TGTGCCAGCAGCCCCGTAGCGGGGGGGCCCCAGACCCAGTACTTC
CDR3aa: CASSPVAGGPQTQYF
abundance: NA
v_gene: TRBV7-2
j_gene: TRBJ2-5
d_gene: TRBD2

CDR3nt: TGTGCCAGCAGTGATACGGGAGATACGCAGTATTTT
CDR3aa: CASSDTGDTQYF
abundance: NA
v_gene: TRBV6-4
j_gene: TRBJ2-3
d_gene: NA

CDR3nt: TGTGCCAGCTCACATCCCACGGTAGCCAAAAACATTCAGTACTTC
CDR3aa: CASSHPTVAKNIQYF
abundance: NA
v_gene: TRBV18
j_gene: TRBJ2-4
d_gene: NA

CDR3nt: TGTGCCAGCAGTGCGGGACAGCCAAGCACAGATACGCAGTATTTT
CDR3aa: CASSAGQPSTDTQYF
abundance: NA
v_gene: TRBV2
j_gene: TRBJ2-3
d_gene: TRBD1

CDR3nt: TGCGCCAGCAGCCAAGACAAACTTAGACCGACCATGTGGGAAAACACCGGGGAGCTGTTTTTT
CDR3aa: CASSQDKLRPTMWENTGELFF
abundance: NA
v_gene: TRBV4-1
j_gene: TRBJ2-2
d_gene: NA

CDR3nt: TGTGCCAGCAGCACGACTAGCGGGGGGATCACAGATACGCAGTATTTT
CDR3aa: CASSTTSGGITDTQYF
abundance: NA
v_gene: TRBV7-3
j_gene: TRBJ2-3
d_gene: TRBD2

CDR3nt: TGCAGCGTCATGGGACAATCGAACACTGAAGCTTTCTTT
CDR3aa: CSVMGQSNTEAFF
abundance: few
v_gene: TRBV29-1
j_gene: TRBJ1-1
d_gene: NA